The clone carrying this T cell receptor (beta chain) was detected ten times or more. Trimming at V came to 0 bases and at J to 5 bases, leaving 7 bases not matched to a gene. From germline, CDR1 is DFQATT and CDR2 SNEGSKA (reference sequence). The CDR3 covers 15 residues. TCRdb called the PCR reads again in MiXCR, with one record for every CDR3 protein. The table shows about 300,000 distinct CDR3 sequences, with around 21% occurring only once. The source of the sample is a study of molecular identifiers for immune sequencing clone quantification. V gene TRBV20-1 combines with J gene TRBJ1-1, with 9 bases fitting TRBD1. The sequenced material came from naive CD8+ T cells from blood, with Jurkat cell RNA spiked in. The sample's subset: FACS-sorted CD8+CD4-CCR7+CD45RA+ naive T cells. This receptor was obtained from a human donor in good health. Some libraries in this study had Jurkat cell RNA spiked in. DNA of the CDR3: TGCAGTGCTAGAGATCTAGACAGGGGGAATACTGAAGCTTTCTTT. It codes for CSARDLDRGNTEAFF.